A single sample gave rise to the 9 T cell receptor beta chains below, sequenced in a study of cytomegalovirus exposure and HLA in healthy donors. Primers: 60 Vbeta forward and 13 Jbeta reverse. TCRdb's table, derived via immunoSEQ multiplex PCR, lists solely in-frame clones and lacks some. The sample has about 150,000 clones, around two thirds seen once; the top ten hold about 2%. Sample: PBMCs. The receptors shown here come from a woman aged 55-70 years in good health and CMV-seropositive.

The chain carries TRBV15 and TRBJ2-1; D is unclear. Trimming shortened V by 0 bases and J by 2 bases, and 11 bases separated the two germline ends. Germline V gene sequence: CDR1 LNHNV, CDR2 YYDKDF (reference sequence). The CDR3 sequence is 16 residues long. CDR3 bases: TGTGCCACCAGCAGAGAGCAAATGAGGACCTACAATGAGCAGTTCTTC. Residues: CATSREQMRTYNEQFF.

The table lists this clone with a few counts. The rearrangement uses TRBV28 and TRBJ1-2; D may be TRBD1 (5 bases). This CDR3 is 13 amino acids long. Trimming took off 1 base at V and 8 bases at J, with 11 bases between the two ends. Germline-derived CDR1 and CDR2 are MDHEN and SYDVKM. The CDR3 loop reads CASSLSGRGGYTF. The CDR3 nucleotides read TGTGCCAGCAGTTTATCAGGGCGGGGAGGCTACACCTTC.

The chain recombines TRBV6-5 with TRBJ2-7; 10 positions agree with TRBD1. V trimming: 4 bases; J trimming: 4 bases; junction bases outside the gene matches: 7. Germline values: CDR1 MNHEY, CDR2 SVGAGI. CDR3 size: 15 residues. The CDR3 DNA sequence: TGTGCCAGCAGTTCTATCAGGACAGGGGGGTACGAGCAGTACTTC. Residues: CASSSIRTGGYEQYF.

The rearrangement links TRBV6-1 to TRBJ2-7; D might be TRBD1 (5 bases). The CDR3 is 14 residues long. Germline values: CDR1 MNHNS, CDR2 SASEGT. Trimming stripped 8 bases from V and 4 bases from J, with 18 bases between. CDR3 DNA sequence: TGTGCCAGCCTGGACATCTCTCTGCCGTACGAGCAGTACTTC. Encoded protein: CASLDISLPYEQYF.

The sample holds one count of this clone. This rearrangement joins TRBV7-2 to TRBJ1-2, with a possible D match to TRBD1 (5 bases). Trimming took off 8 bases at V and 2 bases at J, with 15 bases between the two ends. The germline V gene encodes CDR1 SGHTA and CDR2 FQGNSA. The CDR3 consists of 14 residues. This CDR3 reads CASARRDPNYGYTF. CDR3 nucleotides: TGTGCCAGCGCCCGGAGGGACCCGAACTATGGCTACACCTTC.

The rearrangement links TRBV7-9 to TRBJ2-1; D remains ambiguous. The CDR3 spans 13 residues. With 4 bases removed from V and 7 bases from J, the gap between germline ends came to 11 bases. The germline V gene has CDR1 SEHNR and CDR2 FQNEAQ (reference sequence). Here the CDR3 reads CASSSGVRNEQFF. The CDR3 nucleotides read TGTGCCAGCAGCTCAGGCGTAAGGAATGAGCAGTTCTTC. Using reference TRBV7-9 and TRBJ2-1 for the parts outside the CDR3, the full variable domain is DTGVSQNPRHKITKRGQNVTFRCDPISEHNRLYWYRQTLGQGPEFLTYFQNEAQLEKSRLLSDRFSAERPKGSFSTLEIQRTEQGDSAMYLCASSSGVRNEQFFGPGTRLTVL.

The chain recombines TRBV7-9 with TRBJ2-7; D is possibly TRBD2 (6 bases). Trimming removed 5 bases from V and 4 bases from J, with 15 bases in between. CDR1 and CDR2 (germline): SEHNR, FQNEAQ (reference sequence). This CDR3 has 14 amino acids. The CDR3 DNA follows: TGTGCCAGCAGCCCCTCCGGGAGCCCATACGAGCAGTACTTC. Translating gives CASSPSGSPYEQYF.

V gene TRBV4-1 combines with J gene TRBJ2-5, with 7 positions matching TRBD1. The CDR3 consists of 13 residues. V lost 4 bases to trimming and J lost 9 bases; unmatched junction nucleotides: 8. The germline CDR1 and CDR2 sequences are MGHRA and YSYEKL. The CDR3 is CASSRQTGLAQYF. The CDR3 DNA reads TGCGCCAGCAGCCGACAGACAGGGTTGGCCCAGTACTTC.

DNA for the CDR3: TGTGCCAGCACTTCGGGGGGGTCAGGGCCCCAGCATTTT. Translating gives CASTSGGSGPQHF. V is TRBV2 and J is TRBJ1-5; weak D call: TRBD1 (5 bases). CDR1 and CDR2 (germline): SNHLY, FYNNEI. The CDR3 contains 13 residues. V gave up 7 bases and J gave up 9 bases, with 16 bases separating them. The variable domain in full, completed from reference TRBV2 and TRBJ1-5, reads EPEVTQTPSHQVTQMGQEVILRCVPISNHLYFYWYRQILGQKVEFLVSFYNNEISEKSEIFDDQFSVERPDGSNFTLKIRSTKLEDSAMYFCASTSGGSGPQHFGDGTRLSIL.